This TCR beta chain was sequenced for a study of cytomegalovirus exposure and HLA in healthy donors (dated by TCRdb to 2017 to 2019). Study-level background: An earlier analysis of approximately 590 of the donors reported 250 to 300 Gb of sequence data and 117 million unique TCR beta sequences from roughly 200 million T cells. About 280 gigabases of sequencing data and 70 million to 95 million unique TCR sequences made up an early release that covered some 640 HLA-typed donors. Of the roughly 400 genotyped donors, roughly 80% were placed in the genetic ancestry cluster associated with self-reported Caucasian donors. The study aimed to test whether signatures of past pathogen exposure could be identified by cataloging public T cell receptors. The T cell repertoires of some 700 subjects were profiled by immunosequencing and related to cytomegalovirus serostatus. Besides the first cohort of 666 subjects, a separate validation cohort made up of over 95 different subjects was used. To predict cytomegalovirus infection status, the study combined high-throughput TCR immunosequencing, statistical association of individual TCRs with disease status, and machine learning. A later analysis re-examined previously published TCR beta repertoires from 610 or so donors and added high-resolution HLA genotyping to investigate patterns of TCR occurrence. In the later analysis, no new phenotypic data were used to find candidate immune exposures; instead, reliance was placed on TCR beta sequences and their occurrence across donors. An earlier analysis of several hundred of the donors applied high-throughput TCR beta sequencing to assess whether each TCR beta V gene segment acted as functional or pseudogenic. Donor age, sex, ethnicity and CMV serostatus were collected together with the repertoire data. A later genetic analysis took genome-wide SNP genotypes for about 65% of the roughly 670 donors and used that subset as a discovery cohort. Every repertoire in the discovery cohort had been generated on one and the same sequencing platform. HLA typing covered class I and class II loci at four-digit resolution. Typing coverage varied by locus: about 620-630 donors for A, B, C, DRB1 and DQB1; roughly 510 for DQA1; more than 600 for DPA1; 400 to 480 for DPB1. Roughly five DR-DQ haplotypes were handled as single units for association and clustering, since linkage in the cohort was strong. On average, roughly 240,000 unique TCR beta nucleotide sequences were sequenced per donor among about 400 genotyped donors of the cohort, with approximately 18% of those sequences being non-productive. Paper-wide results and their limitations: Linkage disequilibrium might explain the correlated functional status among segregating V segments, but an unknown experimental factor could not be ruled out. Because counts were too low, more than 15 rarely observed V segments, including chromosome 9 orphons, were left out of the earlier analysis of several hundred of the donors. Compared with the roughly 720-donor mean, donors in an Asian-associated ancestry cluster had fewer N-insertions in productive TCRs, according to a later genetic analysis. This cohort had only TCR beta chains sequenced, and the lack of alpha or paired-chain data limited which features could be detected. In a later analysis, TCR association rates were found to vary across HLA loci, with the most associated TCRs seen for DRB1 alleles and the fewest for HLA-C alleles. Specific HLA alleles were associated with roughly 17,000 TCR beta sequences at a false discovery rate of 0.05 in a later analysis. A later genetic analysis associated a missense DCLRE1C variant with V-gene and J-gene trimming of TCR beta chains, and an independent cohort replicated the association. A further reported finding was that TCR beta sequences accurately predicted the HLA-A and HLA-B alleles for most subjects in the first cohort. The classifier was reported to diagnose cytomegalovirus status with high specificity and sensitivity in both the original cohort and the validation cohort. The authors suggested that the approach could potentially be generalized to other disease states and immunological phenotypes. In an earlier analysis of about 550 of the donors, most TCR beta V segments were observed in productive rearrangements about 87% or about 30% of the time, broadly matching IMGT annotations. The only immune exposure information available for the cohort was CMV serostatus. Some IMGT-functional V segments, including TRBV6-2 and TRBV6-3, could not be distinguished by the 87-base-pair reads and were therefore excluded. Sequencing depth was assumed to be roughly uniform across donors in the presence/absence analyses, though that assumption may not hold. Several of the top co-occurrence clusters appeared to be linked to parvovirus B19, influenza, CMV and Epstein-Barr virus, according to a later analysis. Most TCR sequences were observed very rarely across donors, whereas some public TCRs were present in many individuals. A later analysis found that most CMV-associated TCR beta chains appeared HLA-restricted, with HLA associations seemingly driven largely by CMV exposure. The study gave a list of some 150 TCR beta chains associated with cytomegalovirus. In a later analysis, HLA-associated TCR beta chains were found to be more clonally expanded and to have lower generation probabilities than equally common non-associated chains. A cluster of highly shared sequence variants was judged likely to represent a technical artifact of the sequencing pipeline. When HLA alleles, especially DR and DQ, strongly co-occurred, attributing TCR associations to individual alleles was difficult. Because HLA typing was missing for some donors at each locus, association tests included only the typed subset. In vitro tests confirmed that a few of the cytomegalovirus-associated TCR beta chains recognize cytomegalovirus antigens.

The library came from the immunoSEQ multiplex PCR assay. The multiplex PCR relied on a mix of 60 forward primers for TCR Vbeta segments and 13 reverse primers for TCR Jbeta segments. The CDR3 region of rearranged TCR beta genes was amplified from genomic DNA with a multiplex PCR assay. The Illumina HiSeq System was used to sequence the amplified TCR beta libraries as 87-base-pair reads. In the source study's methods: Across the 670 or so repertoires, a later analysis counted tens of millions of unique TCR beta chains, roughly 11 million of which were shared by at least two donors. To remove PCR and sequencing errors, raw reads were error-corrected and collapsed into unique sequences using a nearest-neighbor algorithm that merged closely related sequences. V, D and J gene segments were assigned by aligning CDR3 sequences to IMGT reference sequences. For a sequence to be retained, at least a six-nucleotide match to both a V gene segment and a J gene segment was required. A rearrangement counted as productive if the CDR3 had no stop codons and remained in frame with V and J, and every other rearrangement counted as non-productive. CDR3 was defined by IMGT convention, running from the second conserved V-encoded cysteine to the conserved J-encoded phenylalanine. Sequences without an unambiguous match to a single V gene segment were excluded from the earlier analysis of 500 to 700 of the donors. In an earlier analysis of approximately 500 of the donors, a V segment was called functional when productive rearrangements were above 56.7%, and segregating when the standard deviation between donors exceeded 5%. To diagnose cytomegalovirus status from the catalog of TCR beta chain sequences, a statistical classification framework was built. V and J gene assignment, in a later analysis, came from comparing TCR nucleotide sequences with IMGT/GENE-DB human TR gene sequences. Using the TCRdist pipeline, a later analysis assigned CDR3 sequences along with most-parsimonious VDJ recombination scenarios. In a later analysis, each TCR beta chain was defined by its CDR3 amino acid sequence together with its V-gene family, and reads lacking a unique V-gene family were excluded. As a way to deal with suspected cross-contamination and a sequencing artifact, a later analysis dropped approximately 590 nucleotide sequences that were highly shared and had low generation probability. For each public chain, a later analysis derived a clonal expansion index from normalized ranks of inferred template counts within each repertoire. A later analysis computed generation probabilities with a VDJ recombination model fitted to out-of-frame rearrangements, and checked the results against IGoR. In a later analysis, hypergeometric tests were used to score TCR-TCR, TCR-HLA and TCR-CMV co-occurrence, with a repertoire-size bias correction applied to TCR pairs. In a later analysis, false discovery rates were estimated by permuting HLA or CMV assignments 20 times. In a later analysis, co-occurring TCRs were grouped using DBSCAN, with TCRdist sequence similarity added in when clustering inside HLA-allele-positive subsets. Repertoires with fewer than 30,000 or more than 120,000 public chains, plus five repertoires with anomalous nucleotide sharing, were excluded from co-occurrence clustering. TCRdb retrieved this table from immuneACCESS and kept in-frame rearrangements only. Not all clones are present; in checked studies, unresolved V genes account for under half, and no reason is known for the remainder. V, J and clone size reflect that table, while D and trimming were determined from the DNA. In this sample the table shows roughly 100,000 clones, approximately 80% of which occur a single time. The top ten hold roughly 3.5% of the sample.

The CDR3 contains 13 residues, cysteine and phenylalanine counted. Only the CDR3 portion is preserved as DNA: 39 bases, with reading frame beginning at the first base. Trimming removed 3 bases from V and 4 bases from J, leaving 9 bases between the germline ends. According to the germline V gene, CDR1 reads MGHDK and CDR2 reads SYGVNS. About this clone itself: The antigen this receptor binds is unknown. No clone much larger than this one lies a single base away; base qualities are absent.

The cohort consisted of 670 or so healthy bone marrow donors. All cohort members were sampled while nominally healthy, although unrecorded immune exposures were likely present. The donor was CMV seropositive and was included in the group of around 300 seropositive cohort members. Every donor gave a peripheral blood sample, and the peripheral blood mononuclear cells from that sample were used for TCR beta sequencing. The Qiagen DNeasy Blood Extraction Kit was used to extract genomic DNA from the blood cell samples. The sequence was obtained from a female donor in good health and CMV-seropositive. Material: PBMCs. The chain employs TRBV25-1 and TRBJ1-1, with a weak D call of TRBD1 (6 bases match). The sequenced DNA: TGTGCCAGCAGTGACCACAGGGTCACTGAAGCTTTCTTT. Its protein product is CASSDHRVTEAFF.